The next 21 T cell receptor beta chains were all read from a single sample in a study of blood T cell repertoires in COVID-19 (dated by TCRdb to 2020 to 2021). Library preparation used the immunoSEQ multiplex PCR assay. TCRdb limited this immuneACCESS table to in-frame rearrangements with V and J called. A share of clones is missing; checked studies link under half to unresolved V genes, and the rest is unexplained. Here the sample has more than 250,000 clones; roughly 80% occur a single time. Of the sample, roughly 4.5% is held by the ten largest clones. Sequenced sample: peripheral blood. The receptor set was obtained from a man aged 55-75 years who had recovered from COVID-19.

The rearrangement uses TRBV5-5 and TRBJ2-1; a possible D gene is TRBD2 (6 bases). The CDR3 length is 15 residues. Germline CDR1 and CDR2: SGHKS and YYEKEE (reference sequence). Trimming stripped 0 bases from V and 8 bases from J, with 15 bases between. The CDR3, as DNA: TGTGCCAGCAGCTTGGGTCCCGGGACTTGGGATGAGCAGTTCTTC. This sequence encodes CASSLGPGTWDEQFF.

The chain uses TRBV29-1 and TRBJ2-5, with D tentatively TRBD2 (5 bases). Germline CDR1 is SQVTM and CDR2 is ANQGSEA. V was trimmed by 6 bases and J by 5 bases, leaving 10 bases between them. The CDR3 runs 11 residues. The CDR3 spells CSVGLGETQYF. CDR3 DNA sequence: TGCAGCGTAGGACTGGGGGAGACCCAGTACTTC.

Concerning this clone: Other DNA sequences in the same sample also yield this CDR3. The chain links TRBV5-1 to TRBJ2-5, with D perhaps TRBD2 (5 bases). The germline gives CDR1 SGHRS, CDR2 YFSETQ. The CDR3 consists of 13 residues. V lost 2 bases and J 3 bases, leaving 8 bases between the germline ends. The CDR3 DNA follows: TGCGCCAGCAGCTTTGCGGGCGAAGAGACCCAGTACTTC. Encoded protein: CASSFAGEETQYF.

This chain connects TRBV5-1 to TRBJ2-2, with D uncertain. V lost 0 bases and J 2 bases, leaving 11 bases between the germline ends. The CDR3 is made up of 16 amino acids. Germline V gene lookup returns CDR1 SGHRS and CDR2 YFSETQ. CDR3 region: CASSLASKSNTGELFF. The CDR3 nucleotides are TGCGCCAGCAGCTTGGCGTCTAAGAGTAACACCGGGGAGCTGTTTTTT.

The chain uses TRBV28 and TRBJ1-5; D is unresolved. The germline V gene has CDR1 MDHEN and CDR2 SYDVKM. CDR3 length: 12 residues. Trimming shortened V by 6 bases and J by 11 bases, and 14 bases separated the two germline ends. The CDR3 spells CASSDQVLAQHF. CDR3 bases: TGTGCCAGCAGCGACCAGGTCTTGGCCCAGCATTTT. Complete variable domain (other parts from reference TRBV28 and TRBJ1-5): DVKVTQSSRYLVKRTGEKVFLECVQDMDHENMFWYRQDPGLGLRLIYFSYDVKMKEKGDIPEGYSVSREKKERFSLILESASTNQTSMYLCASSDQVLAQHFGDGTRLSIL.

V gene TRBV19 combines with J gene TRBJ1-1, with 8 bases matching TRBD1. The CDR3 runs 18 residues. Germline CDR1 reads LNHDA; CDR2 reads SQIVND (reference sequence). V lost 6 bases to trimming and J lost 10 bases; unmatched junction nucleotides: 25. The CDR3 sequence is CASRAATGAIPIRQGAFF. The CDR3 nucleotides are TGTGCCAGTAGGGCTGCGACAGGGGCGATTCCGATCCGTCAAGGAGCTTTCTTT. Filled out from reference TRBV19 and TRBJ1-1, the complete variable domain reads DGGITQSPKYLFRKEGQNVTLSCEQNLNHDAMYWYRQDPGQGLRLIYYSQIVNDFQKGDIAEGYSVSREKKESFPLTVTSAQKNPTAFYLCASRAATGAIPIRQGAFFGQGTRLTVV.

This clone was counted only a few times. The V call is TRBV28, the J call TRBJ2-1; 8 positions agree with TRBD1. After removal of 5 bases from V and 11 bases from J, the junction contained 11 bases not matched to a gene. In germline, CDR1 is MDHEN, CDR2 SYDVKM. CDR3 length: 14 amino acids. The CDR3 sequence: CASSPSGQVTKQFF. The CDR3 DNA reads TGTGCCAGCAGTCCTTCGGGACAGGTCACTAAGCAGTTCTTC. Full variable domain (rest looked up from reference TRBV28 and TRBJ2-1): DVKVTQSSRYLVKRTGEKVFLECVQDMDHENMFWYRQDPGLGLRLIYFSYDVKMKEKGDIPEGYSVSREKKERFSLILESASTNQTSMYLCASSPSGQVTKQFFGPGTRLTVL.

The genes are TRBV6-1 and TRBJ1-1, with D maybe TRBD1 (5 bases). The CDR3 has 12 residues. Per germline, CDR1 MNHNS and CDR2 SASEGT. Deletions cut 7 bases from V and 4 bases from J, with 10 bases between. CDR3: CASTGTGTEAFF. The CDR3 bases are TGTGCCAGCACCGGGACTGGCACTGAAGCTTTCTTT.

CDR3 loop: CASSPRQGGTGELFF. CDR3 DNA sequence: TGTGCCAGCTCACCTAGGCAGGGAGGCACCGGGGAGCTGTTTTTT. The V call is TRBV18, the J call TRBJ2-2; TRBD2 is a possible D gene (6 bases). The germline V gene has CDR1 KGHSH and CDR2 LQKENI. The CDR3 has 15 amino acids. V gave up 3 bases and J gave up 4 bases, with 12 bases separating them.

The rearrangement joins TRBV5-1 to TRBJ2-3, with TRBD2 identical over 11 bases. This CDR3 is 14 amino acids long. With V trimmed by 3 bases and J by 14 bases, 11 bases remained unmatched. CDR1 is SGHRS and CDR2 is YFSETQ in the germline V gene. CDR3 sequence (DNA): TGCGCCAGCAGCTCCCTGACTAGCGGGGTAGGCCTGTATTTT. Translated, it gives CASSSLTSGVGLYF.

V gene TRBV5-1 combines with J gene TRBJ1-1, with 10 bases identical to TRBD1. V was clipped by 5 bases and J by 6 bases; unmatched bases: 7. The CDR3 has 14 amino acids. Germline assignment: CDR1 SGHRS and CDR2 YFSETQ. Here the CDR3 reads CASRLTGGAPEAFF. The CDR3 DNA sequence: TGCGCCAGCAGATTGACAGGGGGCGCGCCTGAAGCTTTCTTT.

This sequence joins TRBV20-1 and TRBJ2-5; TRBD2 aligns across 9 bases. This CDR3 comprises 14 residues. Per germline, CDR1 DFQATT and CDR2 SNEGSKA (reference sequence). The trim removed 3 bases at V and 4 bases at J, leaving 6 bases unmatched. In DNA form, the CDR3 reads TGCAGTGCTAGTGATAGCGGGAGTTCAGAGACCCAGTACTTC. This translates into CSASDSGSSETQYF.

The V and J genes are TRBV18 and TRBJ2-6; 8 bases line up with TRBD1. Germline V gene sequence: CDR1 KGHSH, CDR2 LQKENI. The CDR3 has 18 residues. V shed 0 bases and J 4 bases; nucleotides not matched to a gene: 8. The CDR3 DNA follows: TGTGCCAGCTCACCACCGGACAGGGCTGCGGGGGGGGCCAACGTCCTGACTTTC. This translates into CASSPPDRAAGGANVLTF.

This CDR3 reads CASSPDGVGNQPQHF. CDR3 bases: TGTGCCAGCAGCCCCGACGGGGTTGGCAATCAGCCCCAGCATTTT. The chain uses TRBV6-4 and TRBJ1-5, with no clear D. The CDR3 sequence is 15 residues long. V lost 6 bases and J lost 2, with 14 bases in between. CDR1 MRHNA and CDR2 SNTAGT come from the germline V gene.

V gene TRBV6-5 combines with J gene TRBJ1-1; D is uncertain. The CDR3 contains 15 residues. Germline V CDR1 and CDR2: MNHEY, SVGAGI. Trimming took off 8 bases at V and 0 bases at J, with 16 bases between the two ends. CDR3 amino acids: CASADISSMNTEAFF. DNA of the CDR3: TGTGCCAGCGCAGACATCTCCTCGATGAACACTGAAGCTTTCTTT.

The CDR3 here is CASSPRGGPSTDTQYF. Written as DNA, the CDR3 is TGTGCCAGCAGCCCCCGGGGGGGCCCTAGCACAGATACGCAGTATTTT. The V gene is TRBV7-6, the J gene TRBJ2-3; the match to TRBD2 covers 8 bases. V lost 5 bases to trimming and J lost 0 bases; unmatched junction nucleotides: 7. CDR1 and CDR2 from the germline V gene are SGHVS and FNYEAQ. This CDR3 spans 16 amino acids.

J is TRBJ2-5 and V is TRBV27; D is perhaps TRBD1 (5 bases). The CDR3 length is 14 residues. Germline values: CDR1 MNHEY, CDR2 SMNVEV (reference sequence). The germline V and J ends were trimmed by 0 bases and 4 bases, with 9 bases remaining between them. The CDR3 is CASSLSRGAETQYF. In DNA form, the CDR3 reads TGTGCCAGCAGTTTATCAAGGGGTGCAGAGACCCAGTACTTC.

CDR3: CASSRDRGYSNEQYF. The DNA for the CDR3 is TGTGCCAGCAGCCGAGACAGGGGATACTCTAACGAGCAGTACTTC. This sequence joins TRBV5-6 and TRBJ2-7; TRBD1 matches at 8 bases. Germline assignment: CDR1 SGHDT and CDR2 YYEEEE. The CDR3 has 15 residues. V dropped 4 bases and J dropped 5; count of bases not matched to a gene: 11.

The rearrangement uses TRBV1 and TRBJ2-3; TRBD2, as called in the table, went unchecked against the DNA. TRBV1 constitutes a pseudogene. The CDR3 is 21 amino acids. DNA of the CDR3: TGCACCAGCAGCCAGAGGACGATTGAGAGGGGGAGCGGGAGGGTCGCAGATACGCAGTATTTT. This translates into CTSSQRTIERGSGRVADTQYF.

This sequence joins TRBV19 and TRBJ1-1; 8 bases agree with TRBD1. The germline gives CDR1 LNHDA, CDR2 SQIVND (reference sequence). The CDR3 length is 14 residues. The trim removed 7 bases at V and 1 base at J, leaving 5 bases unmatched. The CDR3 nucleotides are TGTGCCAGTACCCGACAGGGGCGGAACACTGAAGCTTTCTTT. Protein product: CASTRQGRNTEAFF. The whole variable domain, filled in from reference TRBV19 and TRBJ1-1, reads DGGITQSPKYLFRKEGQNVTLSCEQNLNHDAMYWYRQDPGQGLRLIYYSQIVNDFQKGDIAEGYSVSREKKESFPLTVTSAQKNPTAFYLCASTRQGRNTEAFFGQGTRLTVV.

This chain uses TRBV5-5 with TRBJ2-7; TRBD1 aligns across 7 bases. This CDR3 is 14 amino acids long. After removal of 0 bases from V and 3 bases from J, the junction contained 3 bases not matched to a gene. Germline lookup yields CDR1 SGHKS and CDR2 YYEKEE (reference sequence). CDR3 sequence: CASSLEGQLYEQYF. Written as DNA, the CDR3 is TGTGCCAGCAGCTTGGAGGGACAGCTCTACGAGCAGTACTTC.